The rows below give T cell receptor beta chains drawn from one sample of a study of PD-1 blockade in classical Hodgkin lymphoma. Libraries were prepared by immunoSEQ multiplex PCR; TCRdb keeps only in-frame clonotypes and omits some of them. The repertoire holds around 60,000 clones, with 88% as singletons. Source: peripheral blood mononuclear cells (PBMCs), taken before the second cycle of nivolumab. Receptor source: a human donor with classical Hodgkin lymphoma. Each CDR3 is given with its conserved first and last residue. The D gene is left open where the match is weak. Expanded clones are given a class, and other clones once, few, many or no size at all.

V,J,D,size,DNA,CDR3
TRBV5-1,TRBJ2-7,TRBD1,.,TGCGCCAGCAACCAAGGGACAGGGCTCTCCGAGCAGTACTTC,CASNQGTGLSEQYF
TRBV5-1,TRBJ2-2,.,.,TGCGCCAGCAGCTCGAACGTTGGGACGGCCGGGGAGCTGTTTTTT,CASSSNVGTAGELFF
TRBV19,TRBJ1-2,.,.,TGTGCCAGTAGTATACCCAAGGGACCTAACTATGGCTACACCTTC,CASSIPKGPNYGYTF
TRBV5-1,TRBJ2-5,.,.,TGCGCCAGCAGCTTGGGCCCCGGGACGCCAAAAGAGACCCAGTACTTC,CASSLGPGTPKETQYF
TRBV11-3,TRBJ2-5,TRBD1,.,TGTGCCAGCAGCTTCGGGACAGGGGTCCGAGAGACCCAGTACTTC,CASSFGTGVRETQYF
TRBV5-1,TRBJ2-1,TRBD2,.,TGCGCCAGCAGCTTGTACCTAGCGGGGGCTAATGAGCAGTTCTTC,CASSLYLAGANEQFF
TRBV28,TRBJ2-4,.,once,TGTGCCAGCAGTCCGACGACAGGCCACACGCCAGCCAAAAACATTCAGTACTTC,CASSPTTGHTPAKNIQYF
TRBV5-1,TRBJ1-6,.,.,TGCGCCAGCAGCTTGGAGGGTTATAATTCACCCCTCCACTTT,CASSLEGYNSPLHF
TRBV7-2,TRBJ1-5,.,.,TGTGCCAGCAACACCGCGGGTCAGCCCCAGCATTTT,CASNTAGQPQHF
TRBV5-6,TRBJ2-7,TRBD1,.,TGTGCCAGCAGCTTGCAAAGTATGGGACAGACCATCTACGAGCAGTACTTC,CASSLQSMGQTIYEQYF
TRBV6-1,TRBJ1-6,TRBD1,.,TGTGCCAGCAGTGTCGGGTTGGGGGACAGTGCTTTCTCCTATAATTCACCCCTCCACTTT,CASSVGLGDSAFSYNSPLHF
TRBV25-1,TRBJ2-7,.,.,TGTGCCAGCAGTGAACTGGAGGGGACGGCCTACGAGCAGTACTTC,CASSELEGTAYEQYF
TRBV5-1,TRBJ2-5,TRBD2,.,TGCGCCAGCAGCTTAGCGGGGCCCCAAGAGACCCAGTACTTC,CASSLAGPQETQYF
TRBV5-1,TRBJ2-2,.,.,TGCGCCAGCAGCTTTGGCAGGGGGAACACCGGGGAGCTGTTTTTT,CASSFGRGNTGELFF
TRBV5-1,TRBJ2-7,.,.,TGCGCCAGCAGCCCGGGGGCGTCTTACGAGCAGTACTTC,CASSPGASYEQYF
TRBV21-1,TRBJ2-5,.,.,TGTGCCAGCAGCAAAAAATCGCGGGGGGTAGGGGAGACCCAGTACTTC,CASSKKSRGVGETQYF
TRBV7-9,TRBJ2-1,.,.,TGTGCCAGCAGCGGACAATGGGAGCAGTTCTTC,CASSGQWEQFF
TRBV25-1,TRBJ2-2,.,.,TGTGCCAGCAGTGACGAATCGGGGACTCCGAACACCGGGGAGCTGTTTTTT,CASSDESGTPNTGELFF
TRBV6-4,TRBJ1-2,.,.,TGTGCCAGCAGTGACAGAGCGGGCAACTATGGCTACACCTTC,CASSDRAGNYGYTF
TRBV6-6,TRBJ1-3,.,once,TGTGCCAGCACCGCCCACCCAGGCTCTGCTGGAAACACCATATATTTT,CASTAHPGSAGNTIYF
TRBV5-1,TRBJ1-2,.,.,TGCGCCAGCAGCATTTCCAGGGATCGGGACTATGGCTACACCTTC,CASSISRDRDYGYTF
TRBV29-1,TRBJ1-2,.,once,TGCAGCGTCATGAGGGGCGGTGAAGGCTACACCTTC,CSVMRGGEGYTF
TRBV29-1,TRBJ2-7,TRBD1,.,TGCAGCGTTGATGCGGGACAGGGGGCTAATTACGAGCAGTACTTC,CSVDAGQGANYEQYF
TRBV5-1,TRBJ1-4,.,.,TGCGCCAGCAGCTGGAGGCGTAATGAAAAACTGTTTTTT,CASSWRRNEKLFF
TRBV6-5,TRBJ1-1,.,medium-sized,TGTGCCAGCAGTACCACGAAAGGAACTGAAGCTTTCTTT,CASSTTKGTEAFF
TRBV10-3,TRBJ2-7,.,.,TGTGCCATCAGTGAGCGACAGCCCCTGGCCTACGAGCAGTACTTC,CAISERQPLAYEQYF
TRBV5-1,TRBJ2-7,TRBD1,.,TGCGCCAGCAGCCCAAGGACAGGGGGCGTCTCGGACGAGCAGTACTTC,CASSPRTGGVSDEQYF
TRBV5-1,TRBJ2-1,TRBD2,.,TGCGCCAGCAGCTCGTCGACTAGCCGCAATGAGCAGTTCTTC,CASSSSTSRNEQFF
TRBV7-9,TRBJ2-2,TRBD2,.,TGTGCCAGCAGCCTCACTAGCGCGAACACCGGGGAGCTGTTTTTT,CASSLTSANTGELFF
TRBV7-9,TRBJ2-3,.,.,TGTGCCAGCAGCTTAATTGTTACAGATACGCAGTATTTT,CASSLIVTDTQYF
TRBV7-9,TRBJ2-2,.,.,TGTGCCAGCAGCCAGAAAGGTGGAACCGGGGAGCTGTTTTTT,CASSQKGGTGELFF
TRBV5-1,TRBJ1-1,.,.,TGCGCCAGCAGCTACCCGGGGTTGAACACTGAAGCTTTCTTT,CASSYPGLNTEAFF
TRBV28,TRBJ1-2,.,.,TGTGCCAGCAGTTTATCGGGACATCCGAGGAGGGGCTATGGCTACACCTTC,CASSLSGHPRRGYGYTF
TRBV5-1,TRBJ1-2,.,.,TGCGCCAGCAGCTTCGGTCAGGGGTTACACTATGGCTACACCTTC,CASSFGQGLHYGYTF
TRBV5-1,TRBJ1-1,TRBD1,.,TGCGCCAGCAGCTGGACAGGTCCCGGCCTCACTGAAGCTTTCTTT,CASSWTGPGLTEAFF
TRBV27,TRBJ2-6,.,.,TGTGCCAGCAGTCCAATAATTTTTCAGGGGAAGGGTGGGGCCAACGTCCTGACTTTC,CASSPIIFQGKGGANVLTF
TRBV2,TRBJ1-1,.,.,TGTGCCAGCCGCCTGGAGAGGGGTCTACTAAACACTGAAGCTTTCTTT,CASRLERGLLNTEAFF
TRBV5-1,TRBJ1-1,TRBD1,.,TGCGCCAGCAGCTTGACAGGGGGCGCGGAAACTGAAGCTTTCTTT,CASSLTGGAETEAFF
TRBV5-8,TRBJ2-7,TRBD1,.,TGTGCCAGCAGCTTAATCCAGGGGGTCGGCGAGCAGTACTTC,CASSLIQGVGEQYF
TRBV5-1,TRBJ1-1,TRBD1,.,TGCGCCAGCATTTTCTTAGGGACAGGTGAAGCTTTCTTT,CASIFLGTGEAFF
TRBV5-1,TRBJ2-2,.,once,TGCGCCAGCAGCACCCTGAACACCGGGGAGCTGTTTTTT,CASSTLNTGELFF
TRBV28,TRBJ1-5,TRBD1,.,TGTGCCAGCAGTTCAGAGACAGGGGGTGGCAATCAGCCCCAGCATTTT,CASSSETGGGNQPQHF
TRBV11-2,TRBJ1-1,.,.,TGTGCCAGCAGCTTAGAGGTGAGGGTGAACACTGAAGCTTTCTTT,CASSLEVRVNTEAFF
TRBV5-1,TRBJ2-1,TRBD1,.,TGCGCCAGCAGCTTGGAAGGACAGGGGGCTGGGAATGAGCAGTTCTTC,CASSLEGQGAGNEQFF
TRBV5-1,TRBJ2-5,.,.,TGCGCCAGCAGCTTGGAGGGTCCTCAAGAGACCCAGTACTTC,CASSLEGPQETQYF
TRBV5-5,TRBJ2-2,.,.,TGTGCCAGCAGCTTGGATGGTAGCGGGAACACCGGGGAGCTGTTTTTT,CASSLDGSGNTGELFF
TRBV15,TRBJ2-5,.,once,TGTGCCACCAGCAGAGTTAACGCAAACCAAGAGACCCAGTACTTC,CATSRVNANQETQYF
TRBV29-1,TRBJ2-7,TRBD1,.,TGCAGCGCTGAACGACAGGGGGAATACGAGCAGTACTTC,CSAERQGEYEQYF
TRBV13,TRBJ1-6,.,.,TGTGCCAGCAGCTTAGGCCAGCTCTTAGGGTCACCCCTCCACTTT,CASSLGQLLGSPLHF
TRBV2,TRBJ2-7,.,.,TGTGCCAGCCCCTCCCTACAGGGCACCTACGAGCAGTACTTC,CASPSLQGTYEQYF
TRBV30,TRBJ1-2,TRBD1,few,TGTGCCTGGAACACAGGGGCAGCTCAGGGGGCTGGCTATGGCTACACCTTC,CAWNTGAAQGAGYGYTF
TRBV11-1,TRBJ1-1,.,.,TGTGCCAGCAGCGGGCCAGAAGCTTTCTTT,CASSGPEAFF